The T cell receptor beta chain described here comes from a study of CD8 T cells in ankylosing spondylitis. Study-level findings and limits: Clones linked to disease were reported to show significant enrichment in matched ankylosing spondylitis synovial fluid. In synovial fluid and blood from reactive arthritis, some motif variants were previously reported.

One entry per CDR3 protein, called by TCRdb with MiXCR from the 5' RACE reads. There are 200,000 or so distinct CDR3 sequences in the sample; about an eighth occur only once, and approximately 11% lies in the top ten. As for this clonotype: Its specificity is not known.

After removal of 4 bases from V and 7 bases from J, the junction contained 3 bases not matched to a gene. This CDR3 is 12 amino acids long. The chain employs TRBV12-3 or TRBV12-4 and TRBJ1-1; TRBD1 aligns across 7 bases. This TCR came from a female donor with ankylosing spondylitis or in good health (not recorded which). Input material: blood, either unsorted or a sorted T cell fraction (not recorded which). CDR3 nucleotide sequence: TGTGCCAGCAGTTCACAGGGGATTGAAGCTTTCTTT. This encodes CASSSQGIEAFF.